Each of the 28 T cell receptor beta chains below was sequenced from the same sample in a study of blood T cell repertoires in COVID-19. TCRdb's table, derived via immunoSEQ multiplex PCR, lists solely in-frame clones and lacks some. The sample yields 250,000 to 350,000 clones, 87% seen once. Material for sequencing was PBMCs or T cells enriched from blood (not recorded which). The receptors derive from a woman between 18 and 29 years old who had recovered from COVID-19.

The J gene is TRBJ2-6, the V gene TRBV19, with 8 nucleotides matching TRBD1. The CDR3 is 19 residues long. With 6 bases clipped from V and 2 bases from J, the junction kept 15 bases outside the gene matches. The germline gives CDR1 LNHDA, CDR2 SQIVND (reference sequence). The CDR3 DNA is TGTGCCAGTAGGGTGGAGGGAGGACAGGGATTTACTGGGGCCAACGTCCTGACTTTC. Residues: CASRVEGGQGFTGANVLTF. Using reference TRBV19 and TRBJ2-6 for the parts outside the CDR3, the full variable domain is DGGITQSPKYLFRKEGQNVTLSCEQNLNHDAMYWYRQDPGQGLRLIYYSQIVNDFQKGDIAEGYSVSREKKESFPLTVTSAQKNPTAFYLCASRVEGGQGFTGANVLTFGAGSRLTVL.

The chain is built from TRBV4-1 and TRBJ1-5; D is undetermined. Germline V gene data show CDR1 as MGHRA and CDR2 as YSYEKL. The CDR3 sequence is 14 residues long. With 4 bases removed from V and 16 bases from J, the gap between germline ends came to 23 bases. Written as DNA, the CDR3 is TGCGCCAGCAGCCGCCTACCCTCCGGGGAGCCCCGTCATTTT. Amino acid sequence: CASSRLPSGEPRHF.

The chain recombines TRBV7-6 with TRBJ2-1; 9 bases agree with TRBD1. V lost 4 bases, J lost 6 bases, and 7 bases stayed unmatched. Germline V gene sequence: CDR1 SGHVS, CDR2 FNYEAQ. The CDR3 is 15 amino acids. CDR3: CASSSWDRVGNEQFF. The CDR3 region has the DNA TGTGCCAGCAGCTCCTGGGACAGGGTGGGCAATGAGCAGTTCTTC.

In nucleotides, the CDR3 is TGTGCCAGCAGCCTCGAGGCCGTCGCAGATACGCAGTATTTT. It yields the protein CASSLEAVADTQYF. J is TRBJ2-3 and V is TRBV5-4; no clear D gene. Trimming took off 4 bases at V and 4 bases at J, with 13 bases between the two ends. CDR3 length: 14 amino acids. In germline, CDR1 is SGHNT, CDR2 YYREEE (reference sequence).

The V call is TRBV5-5, the J call TRBJ1-2; maybe TRBD1 (5 bases). The CDR3 has 13 residues. Trimming removed 0 bases at V and 7 bases at J, with 10 bases between. Germline V CDR1 and CDR2: SGHKS, YYEKEE (reference sequence). The CDR3 sequence: CASSLVAGFGYTF. CDR3 coding DNA: TGTGCCAGCAGCTTGGTCGCAGGGTTTGGCTACACCTTC.

The rearrangement joins TRBV4-2 to TRBJ1-2; D is unclear. The CDR3 consists of 14 residues. Trimming removed 5 bases from V and 4 bases from J, with 14 bases in between. The germline CDR1 and CDR2 sequences are LGHNA and YNFKEQ. The CDR3 spells CASSTDPRGYGYTF. As DNA, the CDR3 is TGTGCCAGCAGCACCGATCCACGGGGCTATGGCTACACCTTC.

CDR3 residues: CASSSLDRQGAYGYTF. In DNA, the CDR3 is TGTGCCAGCTCATCCCTTGACAGACAAGGCGCCTATGGCTACACCTTC. The rearrangement links TRBV18 to TRBJ1-2, with a weak D call TRBD1 (5 bases). The CDR3 totals 16 residues. The V end lost 5 bases, the J end lost 4 bases, and 20 bases lay between the germline ends. Germline assignment: CDR1 KGHSH and CDR2 LQKENI.

The V gene is TRBV3-1 (or the pseudogene TRBV3-2), the J gene TRBJ1-3; no clear D. The germline CDR1 and CDR2 sequences are LGHDT and YNNKEL (reference sequence). The length of the CDR3 is 13 residues. With 0 bases removed from V and 3 bases from J, the gap between germline ends came to 3 bases. The CDR3 sequence is CASSQDGGNTIYF. CDR3 in DNA: TGTGCCAGCAGCCAAGACGGTGGAAACACCATATATTTT.

The chain links TRBV10-3 to TRBJ1-4; 7 nucleotides agree with TRBD1. Germline trimming cut 5 bases from V and 7 bases from J; bases unmatched to any gene: 7. CDR3 size: 14 residues. CDR1 is ENHRY, CDR2 SYGVKD, per germline. The CDR3 coding sequence is TGTGCCATCAGTCGGGACAGAGCCGGTGAAAAACTGTTTTTT. Its translation: CAISRDRAGEKLFF.

The chain couples TRBV11-3 to TRBJ2-2; 7 nucleotides line up with TRBD1. The ends lost 6 bases at V and 2 bases at J; junction bases unmatched: 6. The CDR3 consists of 15 residues. Per the germline V gene, CDR1 is SGHNT and CDR2 is YENEEA. CDR3 protein: CASSQTGTNTGELFF. The CDR3 DNA reads TGTGCCAGCAGTCAGACAGGGACCAACACCGGGGAGCTGTTTTTT.

The V and J genes are TRBV5-4 and TRBJ2-7, with D possibly matching TRBD1 (5 bases). V dropped 3 bases and J dropped 2 bases, with 12 bases sitting between them. The V gene's germline CDR1 is SGHNT and CDR2 YYREEE (reference sequence). This CDR3 region has 14 residues. CDR3 residues: CASSSSRQTYEQYF. The CDR3 DNA reads TGTGCCAGCAGCTCGTCGAGACAGACCTACGAGCAGTACTTC.

The CDR3 DNA reads TGTGCCAGTAGTTTTTACCAGGGGGCTACCAAAAACATTCAGTACTTC. Translation: CASSFYQGATKNIQYF. The chain joins TRBV19 to TRBJ2-4, with 8 bases fitting TRBD1. Germline lookup yields CDR1 LNHDA and CDR2 SQIVND (reference sequence). The CDR3 consists of 16 residues. Unmatched junction bases numbered 8, after V lost 5 bases and J lost 2 bases.

The sample holds one count of this clone. V usage is TRBV19 and J usage is TRBJ1-4; 11 bases line up with TRBD1. Germline V gene lookup returns CDR1 LNHDA and CDR2 SQIVND (reference sequence). This CDR3 is built from 19 residues. With V trimmed by 6 bases and J by 10 bases, 22 bases remained unmatched. The CDR3 here is CASSSTGGQGAAVGGKLFF. The CDR3 coding sequence is TGTGCCAGTAGCTCAACAGGCGGACAGGGGGCTGCTGTGGGCGGAAAACTGTTTTTT.

The rearrangement joins TRBV28 to TRBJ1-5; D is uncertain. With 5 bases removed from V and 4 bases from J, the gap between germline ends came to 9 bases. In germline, CDR1 is MDHEN, CDR2 SYDVKM. The length of the CDR3 is 13 residues. The DNA for the CDR3 is TGTGCCAGCAGTCGGTCACCGAATCAGCCCCAGCATTTT. This translates into CASSRSPNQPQHF. The full variable domain, rest sourced from reference TRBV28 and TRBJ1-5, is DVKVTQSSRYLVKRTGEKVFLECVQDMDHENMFWYRQDPGLGLRLIYFSYDVKMKEKGDIPEGYSVSREKKERFSLILESASTNQTSMYLCASSRSPNQPQHFGDGTRLSIL.

This clone was recorded once. The chain has TRBV6-2 or TRBV6-3 and TRBJ1-5, with unresolved D. The V end lost 2 bases, the J end lost 9 bases, and 17 bases lay between the germline ends. Germline values: CDR1 MNHEY, CDR2 SVGEGT. This CDR3 spans 15 amino acids. CDR3 sequence: CASSYRERGSWPQHF. DNA of the CDR3: TGTGCCAGCAGTTACAGGGAAAGAGGGTCGTGGCCCCAGCATTTT.

This clone was counted between two and nine times. The DNA of the CDR3 is TGTGCCAGCAGCTTACTCTATGGCTACACCTTC. Translated: CASSLLYGYTF. The chain joins TRBV5-6 to TRBJ1-2; D ambiguous. The germline V gene encodes CDR1 SGHDT and CDR2 YYEEEE. Trimming took 2 bases from V and 4 from J, leaving 3 bases between them. The CDR3 has 11 residues.

This clone appeared a few times. The V gene is TRBV7-9, the J gene TRBJ1-2; tentative D call: TRBD1 (6 bases). V lost 5 bases, J lost 3 bases, and 10 bases lay in between. This CDR3 is 13 amino acids long. Germline V gives CDR1 SEHNR, CDR2 FQNEAQ (reference sequence). Here the CDR3 DNA reads TGTGCCAGCAGCGCTGGACAGTACTATGGCTACACCTTC. This translates into CASSAGQYYGYTF.

This chain joins TRBV6-2 or TRBV6-3 and TRBJ2-1; 11 bases align to TRBD2. V trimming: 5 bases; J trimming: 5 bases; junction bases outside the gene matches: 8. The CDR3 has 16 amino acids. The germline V gene has CDR1 MNHEY and CDR2 SVGEGT. CDR3 nucleotide sequence: TGTGCCAGCAGTCAGACACTAGCGGGAGTAGACAATGAGCAGTTCTTC. Translating it yields CASSQTLAGVDNEQFF.

This chain links TRBV6-5 with TRBJ1-2; 8 bases are shared with TRBD1. CDR1 is MNHEY, CDR2 SVGAGI, per germline. This CDR3 contains 14 residues. Trimming cost V 8 bases and J 7 bases; bases outside gene matches: 12. DNA of the CDR3: TGTGCCAGCCGTTCGAAACAGGGGGTATTTGGCTACACCTTC. Its protein product is CASRSKQGVFGYTF.

DNA for the CDR3: TGTGCCAGTAGGCAGGGTCCCCAGCCCCAGCATTTT. Its protein product is CASRQGPQPQHF. This chain uses TRBV19 with TRBJ1-5; TRBD1 is a possible D gene (5 bases). The germline V gene encodes CDR1 LNHDA and CDR2 SQIVND (reference sequence). V lost 6 bases and J 7 bases, leaving 10 bases between the germline ends. CDR3 length equals 12 residues.

The V call is TRBV14, the J call TRBJ1-2; unclear D gene. The CDR3 covers 14 residues. Looked up from germline, CDR1 is SGHDN and CDR2 is FVKESK. Trimming pared 4 bases from V and 3 bases from J, leaving 12 bases between. The CDR3 reads CASSPLGDHYGYTF. CDR3 coding DNA: TGTGCCAGCAGCCCACTCGGGGATCACTATGGCTACACCTTC.

The chain combines TRBV9 with TRBJ1-4; TRBD1 agrees at 8 bases. V lost 3 bases, J lost 14 bases, and 15 bases stayed unmatched. The germline V gene has CDR1 SGDLS and CDR2 YYNGEE. CDR3 size: 15 residues. CDR3 nucleotide sequence: TGTGCCAGCAGCGCATCCACCGGACAGGGTAATGAGCTGTTTTTT. It is translated as CASSASTGQGNELFF. Variable domain in full (rest from reference TRBV9 and TRBJ1-4): DSGVTQTPKHLITATGQRVTLRCSPRSGDLSVYWYQQSLDQGLQFLIQYYNGEERAKGNILERFSAQQFPDLHSELNLSSLELGDSALYFCASSASTGQGNELFFGSGTQLSVL.

The chain is built from TRBV6-9 and TRBJ2-3, with a tentative D call TRBD2 (6 bases). The germline V gene has CDR1 MNHGY and CDR2 SVAAGI. The CDR3 is 16 amino acids. The V end was cut by 8 bases, the J end by 5 bases, with 23 bases between. The CDR3 region has the DNA TGTGCCAGCGAAATAAGCTCGGGCGGGGTGATAGATACGCAGTATTTT. Translated, it gives CASEISSGGVIDTQYF.

The chain employs TRBV7-2 and TRBJ2-6; no clear D. The CDR3 has 16 amino acids. Germline values: CDR1 SGHTA, CDR2 FQGNSA. Trimming cost V 2 bases and J 0 bases, with 8 bases left between them. DNA of the CDR3: TGTGCCAGCAGCTTAACATCCAACTCTGGGGCCAACGTCCTGACTTTC. This codes for CASSLTSNSGANVLTF.

This chain connects TRBV11-3 to TRBJ2-2; a weak D match, TRBD1 (5 bases). V was cut by 4 bases and J by 6 bases, with 12 bases left in between. The CDR3 is 14 amino acids. Germline loops: CDR1 SGHNT, CDR2 YENEEA. The CDR3 DNA sequence: TGTGCCAGCAGCTACACCTGGGGCGCCGGGGAGCTGTTTTTT. Amino acids: CASSYTWGAGELFF.

This rearrangement joins TRBV4-2 to TRBJ2-5, with a tentative D call TRBD2 (7 bases). Trimming took 4 bases from V and 3 from J, leaving 18 bases between them. The CDR3 has 16 residues. Germline CDR1 and CDR2: LGHNA and YNFKEQ. CDR3 DNA: TGTGCCAGCAGCCTCGGGGGCGGGAGAACGGAAGAGACCCAGTACTTC. Translating it yields CASSLGGGRTEETQYF.

The genes are TRBV4-3 and TRBJ2-4; TRBD1 is a possible D gene (5 bases). CDR3 length equals 14 residues. Germline V CDR1 and CDR2: LGHNA, YSLEER. Trimming removed 1 base at V and 5 bases at J, with 9 bases between. CDR3 nucleotides: TGCGCCAGCAGCCAAGCATCAGGGCAAAACATTCAGTACTTC. Its protein product is CASSQASGQNIQYF.

The chain combines TRBV25-1 with TRBJ1-2, with 8 bases identical to TRBD1. The CDR3 is 16 amino acids. V was clipped by 1 base and J by 8 bases; unmatched bases: 12. CDR1 MGHDK and CDR2 SYGVNS come from the germline V gene. The CDR3 DNA is TGTGCCAGCAGTGAATCCTCGGCAGGGGGCTCTCGAGGCTACACCTTC. Protein: CASSESSAGGSRGYTF.